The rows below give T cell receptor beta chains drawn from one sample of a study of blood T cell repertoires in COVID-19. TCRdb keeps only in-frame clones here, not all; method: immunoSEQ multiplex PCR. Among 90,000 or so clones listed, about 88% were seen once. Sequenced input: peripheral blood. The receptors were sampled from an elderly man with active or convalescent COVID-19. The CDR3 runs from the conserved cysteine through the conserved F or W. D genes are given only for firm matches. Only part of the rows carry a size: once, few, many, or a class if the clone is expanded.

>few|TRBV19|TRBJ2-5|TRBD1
TGTGCCAGTAGCAGGGGGTGGGGCGACGAAGAGACCCAGTACTTC
CASSRGWGDEETQYF
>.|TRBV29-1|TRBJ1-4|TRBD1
TGCAGCGTAAGGACAGGGTCGGGGGTAAATGAAAAACTGTTTTTT
CSVRTGSGVNEKLFF
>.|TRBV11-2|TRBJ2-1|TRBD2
TGTGCCAGCAGCTCACCTAGCGGGACATTCAATGAGCAGTTCTTC
CASSSPSGTFNEQFF
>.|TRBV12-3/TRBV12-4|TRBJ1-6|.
TGTGCCAGCAGCAACAGGGTGGGTTCACCCCTCCACTTT
CASSNRVGSPLHF
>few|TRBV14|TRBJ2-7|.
TGTGCCAGCAGCCCGTCACTTCTCGGGGGCGGGGGTTACGAGCAGTACTTC
CASSPSLLGGGGYEQYF
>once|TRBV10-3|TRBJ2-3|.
TGTGCCATCAGTGTTCGAGCGGAATTCACAGATACGCAGTATTTT
CAISVRAEFTDTQYF
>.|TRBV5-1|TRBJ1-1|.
TGCGCCAGCAGCGGCCGGATGGGGGCCACTGAAGCTTTCTTT
CASSGRMGATEAFF
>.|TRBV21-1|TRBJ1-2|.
TGTGCCAGCAGCAATAGGGGGACAGCGAGTTCCTATGGCTACACCTTC
CASSNRGTASSYGYTF
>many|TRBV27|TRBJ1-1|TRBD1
TGTGCCAGCAACCGACAGGGGCCGAACACTGAAGCTTTCTTT
CASNRQGPNTEAFF
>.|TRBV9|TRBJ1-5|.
TGTGCCAGCAGCGTCGGTAGCAATCAGCCCCAGCATTTT
CASSVGSNQPQHF
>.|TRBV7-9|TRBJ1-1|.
TGTGCCAGCAGCTCCTACAGGGCCGAAGCTTTCTTT
CASSSYRAEAFF
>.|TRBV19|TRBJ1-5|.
TGTGCCAGTAGTGCCGGGACACGCAATAATCAGCCCCAGCATTTT
CASSAGTRNNQPQHF
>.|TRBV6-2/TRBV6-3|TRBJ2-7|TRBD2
TGTGCCAGCAGTCGCAGCGGGGTGGCAGGCAACTACGAGCAGTACTTC
CASSRSGVAGNYEQYF
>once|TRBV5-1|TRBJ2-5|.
TGCGCCAGCAGCTTGGCCCCCATTGATAGGGGGCAAGAGACCCAGTACTTC
CASSLAPIDRGQETQYF
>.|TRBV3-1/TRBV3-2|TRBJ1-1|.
TGTGCCAGCAGCCAAGGCGCGGGGGCGGACACTGAAGCTTTCTTT
CASSQGAGADTEAFF
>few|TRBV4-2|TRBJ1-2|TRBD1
TGTGCCAGCAGCCAAGCGACAGGGGGCGGTGGCTACACCTTC
CASSQATGGGGYTF
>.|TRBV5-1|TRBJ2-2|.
TGCGCCAGCAGCTTCGGTAGCGGGAACACCGGGGAGCTGTTTTTT
CASSFGSGNTGELFF
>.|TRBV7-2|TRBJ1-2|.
TGTGCCAGCAGCTCGGAGAACTATGGCTACACCTTC
CASSSENYGYTF
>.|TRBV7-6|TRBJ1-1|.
TGTGCCAGCAGCACTAACGTAGGAGACACTGAAGCTTTCTTT
CASSTNVGDTEAFF
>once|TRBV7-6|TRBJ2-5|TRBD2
TGTGCCAGCAGCTTAGGCCTAGCGGGAAATAGAGAGACCCAGTACTTC
CASSLGLAGNRETQYF
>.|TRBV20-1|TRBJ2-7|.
TGCAGGAGCGGCAGCTCCTACGAGCAGTACTTC
CRSGSSYEQYF
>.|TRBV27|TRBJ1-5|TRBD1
TGTGCCAGCAATCCGGGACAGGGCCCCAATCAGCCCCAGCATTTT
CASNPGQGPNQPQHF
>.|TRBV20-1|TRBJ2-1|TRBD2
TGCAGTACAGGACTAGCGGCTGAGCAGTTCTTC
CSTGLAAEQFF
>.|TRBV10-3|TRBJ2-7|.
TGTGCCATCAGTGATGCACAGGGCACCTACGAGCAGTACTTC
CAISDAQGTYEQYF
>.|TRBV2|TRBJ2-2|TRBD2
TGTGCCAGCACCCCGGGACTAGCGGGAGCCACCGGGGAGCTGTTTTTT
CASTPGLAGATGELFF
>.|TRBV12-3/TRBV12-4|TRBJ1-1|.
TGTGCCAGCAATCGGGGGGGTGAAGCTTTCTTT
CASNRGGEAFF
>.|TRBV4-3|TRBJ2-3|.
TGCGCCAGCAGCCAAGTAGGCCAGCGGGCAAGTTTT
CASSQVGQRASF
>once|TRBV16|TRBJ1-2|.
TGTGCCAGCGGGACCTCGGGACTTACTCCCTATGGCTACACCTTC
CASGTSGLTPYGYTF
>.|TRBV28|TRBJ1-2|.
TGTGCCAGCAGTTTTGGGGGCGCAATCGGTGGCTACACCTTC
CASSFGGAIGGYTF
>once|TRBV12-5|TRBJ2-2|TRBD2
TGTGCTAGTGGCACGAGCGGGAGGTACGGGGAGCTGTTTTTT
CASGTSGRYGELFF
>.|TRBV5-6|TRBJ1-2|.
TGTGCCAGCACCCTGAGGCAGAATCCCAGCAACTATGGCTACACCTTC
CASTLRQNPSNYGYTF
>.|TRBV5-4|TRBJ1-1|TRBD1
TGTGCCAGCAGCTCGGGACAGGGGGCTCACACTGAAGCTTTCTTT
CASSSGQGAHTEAFF
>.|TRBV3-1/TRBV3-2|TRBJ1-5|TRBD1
TGTGCCAGCAGCCCCGGGACAGCCCGGGAGCCCCAGCATTTT
CASSPGTAREPQHF
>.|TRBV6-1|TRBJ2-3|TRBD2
TGTGCCAGCAGTGAGACTAGCGGGAGGGCGCAGGATACGCAGTATTTT
CASSETSGRAQDTQYF
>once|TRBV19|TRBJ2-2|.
TGTGCCAGTAAAGCGGTGTGGCTAGCCGCCGGGGAGCTGTTTTTT
CASKAVWLAAGELFF
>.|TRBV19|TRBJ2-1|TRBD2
TGTGCCAGTAAGCCTACTCTAGCGGGGCCTTCCAATGAGCAGTTCTTC
CASKPTLAGPSNEQFF
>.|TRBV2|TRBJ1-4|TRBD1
TGTGCCAGCATGATGGACAGGAGCGCCGAAAAACTGTTTTTT
CASMMDRSAEKLFF
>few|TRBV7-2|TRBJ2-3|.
TGTGCCAGCAGCCCCACAGGGATTGGAGATACGCAGTATTTT
CASSPTGIGDTQYF
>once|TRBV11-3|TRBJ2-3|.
TGTGCCAGCAGCTCGACAGCTAGCACAGATACGCAGTATTTT
CASSSTASTDTQYF
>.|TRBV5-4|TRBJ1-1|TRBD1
TGTGCCAGCAGCTTGGCTGGGCAGGGGGTCACTGAAGCTTTCTTT
CASSLAGQGVTEAFF
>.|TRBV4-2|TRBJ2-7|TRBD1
TGTGCCAGCAGCCAAGGGACAGGGGGAGTCTACGAGCAGTACTTC
CASSQGTGGVYEQYF
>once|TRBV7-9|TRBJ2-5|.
TGTGCCAGCAGCTTAGCGGGAGTTCAAGAGACCCAGTACTTC
CASSLAGVQETQYF
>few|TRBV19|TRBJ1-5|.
TGTGCCAGTAGTAACCTTAGAACGGGGGGTAGCAATCAGCCCCAGCATTTT
CASSNLRTGGSNQPQHF
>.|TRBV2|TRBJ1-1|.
TGTGCCAGCAGTCTTCAGATAAACACTGAAGCTTTCTTT
CASSLQINTEAFF
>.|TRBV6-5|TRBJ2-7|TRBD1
TGTGCCAGCAGCTTACAGGGGGCTCAGTACTTC
CASSLQGAQYF
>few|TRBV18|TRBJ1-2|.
TGTGCCAGCTCACCAGACAGTAGTGGCTACACCTTC
CASSPDSSGYTF
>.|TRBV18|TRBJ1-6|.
TGTGCCAGCTCACCGCAGTTCGTGGATTCACCCCTCCACTTT
CASSPQFVDSPLHF
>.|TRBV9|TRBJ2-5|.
TGTGCCAGCAGCGTAGCCCCGGGGTCGGAGACCCAGTACTTC
CASSVAPGSETQYF
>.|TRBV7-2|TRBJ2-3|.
TGTGCCAGCAGCTTAGCTTACAGGGTCTTACGGACAGATACGCAGTATTTT
CASSLAYRVLRTDTQYF
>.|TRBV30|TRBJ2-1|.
TGTGCCTGGAGCAGGGGCCGCATCGACAATGAGCAGTTCTTC
CAWSRGRIDNEQFF
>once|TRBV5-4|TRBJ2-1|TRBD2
TGTGCCAGCAGACCCGGCCTAGCGGGAGGTAGCTCCTACAATGAGCAGTTCTTC
CASRPGLAGGSSYNEQFF
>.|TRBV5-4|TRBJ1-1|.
TGTGCCAGCAGACTCCAAGGGGACACTGAAGCTTTCTTT
CASRLQGDTEAFF